The 15 T cell receptor beta chains presented below share a single source sample, sequenced in a study of T cells in Graves' hyperthyroidism and ophthalmopathy. Using RNA transcripts as the source, TCR beta CDR3 regions were amplified. First-round RT-PCR targeting the TCR CDR3 was performed with the HTBI primer set. In TCRdb, the multiplex PCR reads were re-called with MiXCR into one record per CDR3 protein. The sample lists about 350,000 distinct CDR3 sequences, around 18% seen once, with 15% in the top ten. Sample: blood. These receptors all come from a woman aged 40 to 55 with Graves' ophthalmopathy.

The V call is TRBV20-1, the J call TRBJ1-1; D may be TRBD1 (5 bases). Germline CDR1 is DFQATT and CDR2 is SNEGSKA (reference sequence). V gave up 3 bases and J gave up 0 bases, with 14 bases separating them. The CDR3 contains 15 residues. CDR3 protein: CSASYDSRMNTEAFF. In nucleotides, the CDR3 is TGCAGTGCTAGTTATGACAGTCGAATGAACACTGAAGCTTTCTTT.

This clonotype was detected many times. The chain recombines TRBV24-1 with TRBJ1-5, with a possible D match to TRBD1 (6 bases). The CDR3 length is 13 residues. V lost 4 bases to trimming and J lost 5 bases, with 8 bases between them. Germline-derived CDR1 and CDR2 are KGHDR and SFDVKD. The CDR3 loop reads CATSEQGYQPQHF. CDR3 in DNA: TGTGCCACCAGTGAACAGGGCTATCAGCCCCAGCATTTT.

This clonotype showed up many times. CDR3 nucleotides: TGTGCCAGCAGCCAAGACAGGAATCAGCCCCAGCATTTT. Protein product: CASSQDRNQPQHF. The rearrangement links TRBV14 to TRBJ1-5; D is ambiguous. This CDR3 spans 13 amino acids. The V gene lost 0 bases and the J gene lost 4 bases, with 4 bases spanning the gap. Looked up from germline, CDR1 is SGHDN and CDR2 is FVKESK.

This clonotype was observed at least ten times. This chain links TRBV2 with TRBJ2-7, with 9 bases matching TRBD1. Germline assignment: CDR1 SNHLY and CDR2 FYNNEI. This CDR3 contains 16 residues. The trim removed 6 bases at V and 6 bases at J, leaving 15 bases unmatched. CDR3 nucleotide sequence: TGTGCCAGCAGCACCACAGGGGGCGCTGAAGAAACCGAGCAGTACTTC. This sequence encodes CASSTTGGAEETEQYF.

This clonotype was counted many times. The rearrangement uses TRBV30 and TRBJ1-3; TRBD1 matches at 10 bases. Germline V CDR1 and CDR2: GTSNPN, SVGIG (reference sequence). The CDR3 contains 15 residues. The J segment lost 4 bases and the V segment lost 6 bases, leaving 9 bases of the junction unmatched. Written as DNA, the CDR3 is TGTGCCTGCCTCTGGGACAGGGGACACGGAAACACCATATATTTT. Its translation is CACLWDRGHGNTIYF.

This clonotype was detected ten times or more. The J gene is TRBJ1-2, the V gene TRBV27; D call uncertain. Germline values: CDR1 MNHEY, CDR2 SMNVEV (reference sequence). This CDR3 is built from 13 residues. V shed 6 bases and J shed 4 bases, with 12 bases lying between them. CDR3: CASRPLGFYGYTF. The CDR3 DNA follows: TGTGCCAGCAGACCTTTGGGGTTCTATGGCTACACCTTC.

This clonotype was counted ten times or more. The chain joins TRBV3-1 to TRBJ1-2; D ambiguous. Trimming took 3 bases from V and 3 from J, leaving 2 bases between them. The CDR3 runs to 11 residues. The germline CDR1 and CDR2 sequences are LGHDT and YNNKEL (reference sequence). CDR3 nucleotides: TGTGCCAGCAGCCAGGACTATGGCTACACCTTC. Its protein is CASSQDYGYTF.

This clonotype was detected many times. The V gene is TRBV11-2, the J gene TRBJ2-2, with 13 bases that match TRBD2. CDR1 SGHAT and CDR2 FQNNGV come from the germline V gene. The V and J ends lost 8 bases and 5 bases, in that order; junction bases with no gene match: 8. This CDR3 comprises 16 residues. CDR3 in DNA: TGTGCCAGCCCCAGGACTAGCGGGAGTTTTACCGGGGAGCTGTTTTTT. Amino acid sequence: CASPRTSGSFTGELFF. Full variable domain (outside the CDR3, taken from reference TRBV11-2 and TRBJ2-2): EAGVAQSPRYKIIEKRQSVAFWCNPISGHATLYWYQQILGQGPKLLIQFQNNGVVDDSQLPKDRFSAERLKGVDSTLKIQPAKLEDSAVYLCASPRTSGSFTGELFFGEGSRLTVL.

The chain combines TRBV20-1 with TRBJ2-2, with 9 nucleotides matching TRBD1. V lost 2 bases and J lost 4; bases outside the gene matches: 8. The CDR3 spans 16 residues. The germline gives CDR1 DFQATT, CDR2 SNEGSKA (reference sequence). The CDR3 DNA sequence: TGCAGTGCTAGATCGGACAGGGGTAGGAGCACCGGGGAGCTGTTTTTT. Its translation is CSARSDRGRSTGELFF.

The V call is TRBV9, the J call TRBJ1-1; D gene unclear. This CDR3 spans 14 amino acids. The germline V gene has CDR1 SGDLS and CDR2 YYNGEE. V lost 1 base, J lost 1 base, and 8 bases lay in between. In DNA, the CDR3 is TGTGCCAGCAGCGTATTCCCGGAGAACACTGAAGCTTTCTTT. This translates into CASSVFPENTEAFF.

J is TRBJ2-7 and V is TRBV7-8; TRBD1 aligns across 10 bases. The germline CDR1 and CDR2 sequences are SGHVS and FQNEAQ. The CDR3 extends over 15 amino acids. The V and J ends lost 4 bases and 3 bases, in that order; junction bases with no gene match: 6. The CDR3 DNA reads as TGTGCCAGCAGCTCCCCGGACAGGGGGTTCTACGAGCAGTACTTC. It translates to CASSSPDRGFYEQYF.

The sample holds many counts of this clonotype. J is TRBJ2-7 and V is TRBV7-9; D remains ambiguous. There are 14 residues in the CDR3. The germline V gene encodes CDR1 SEHNR and CDR2 FQNEAQ (reference sequence). The germline V and J ends were trimmed by 1 base and 7 bases, with 14 bases remaining between them. The DNA of the CDR3 is TGTGCCAGCAGCTTAGACATTGGAGTTGGGGAGCAGTACTTC. Amino acid sequence: CASSLDIGVGEQYF.

This clonotype has ten or more counts. The chain combines TRBV29-1 with TRBJ2-7; 7 nucleotides match TRBD2. Trimming removed 6 bases from V and 7 bases from J; junction bases left unmatched: 12. Germline V CDR1 and CDR2: SQVTM, ANQGSEA. The CDR3 runs to 13 residues. The CDR3, as DNA: TGCAGCGTGTCCTGGGGACTATCTGGAGAGCAGTACTTC. Amino acid sequence: CSVSWGLSGEQYF.

This clonotype was detected a few times. Mismatch with germline at one junction end may stem from a read error. The rearrangement joins TRBV6-1 to TRBJ2-2; D is possibly TRBD2 (5 bases). CDR1 and CDR2 (germline): MNHNS, SASEGT. The CDR3 length is 14 residues. The CDR3, as DNA: TGTGCCAGCACCCCGCTAGATTACACCGGGGAGCTGTATTTT. It yields the protein CASTPLDYTGELYF.

CDR3 residues: CAWSHMGGEQYF. DNA for the CDR3: TGTGCCTGGAGCCACATGGGGGGGGAGCAGTACTTC. The chain joins TRBV30 to TRBJ2-7; 7 nucleotides align to TRBD2. The CDR3 totals 12 residues. With V trimmed by 3 bases and J by 7 bases, 6 bases remained unmatched. Germline V gives CDR1 GTSNPN, CDR2 SVGIG (reference sequence).